This T cell receptor (beta chain) was profiled in a study of tissue T cells after allogeneic stem cell transplantation. Measured with immunoSEQ multiplex PCR; TCRdb has only the in-frame clones, and not every one. The sample yields some 10,000 clones, approximately 70% seen once. V lost 4 bases, J lost 5 bases, and 19 bases lay in between. Germline CDR1 is SGHRS and CDR2 is YFSETQ. This CDR3 comprises 15 residues. This clone has only a few counts. This sequence joins TRBV5-1 and TRBJ2-7; possibly TRBD2 for D (6 bases). The source was tissue from the stomach, collected at autopsy. The clonotype originates from a male donor older than 55 with lung cancer. CDR3 sequence: CASSPTSLPVDEQYF. In DNA, the CDR3 is TGCGCCAGCAGCCCTACTAGCCTCCCAGTGGACGAGCAGTACTTC.